These T cell receptor beta chains were read from a single sample in a study of radiotherapy plus CTLA-4 blockade in lung cancer. Sequencing used immunoSEQ multiplex PCR; TCRdb keeps in-frame clones, though not all of them. This sample has tens of thousands of clones; about 86% occur once, and the top ten carry more than 2%. Sequences were derived from peripheral blood, sampled from a patient treated with radiotherapy plus ipilimumab. Receptors originate from a human donor with non-small cell lung cancer who had a partial response to radiotherapy plus ipilimumab. The CDR3 runs from the conserved cysteine through the conserved F or W. Fields, in order: D gene, J gene, V gene, clone size, CDR3 protein, CDR3 DNA. A D gene is named only where the DNA matches it firmly. Clone size appears in some rows only: once, few, many, or a class for an expanded clone.

D gene: TRBD2; J gene: TRBJ2-3; V gene: TRBV6-4; clone size: once; CDR3 protein: CASSDWSSGLTDTQYF; CDR3 DNA: TGTGCCAGCAGTGACTGGTCTAGCGGGCTAACAGATACGCAGTATTTT
D gene: TRBD1; J gene: TRBJ1-5; V gene: TRBV5-1; clone size: NA; CDR3 protein: CASSLTGGNEAQHF; CDR3 DNA: TGCGCCAGCAGCTTAACAGGGGGCAATGAGGCCCAGCATTTT
D gene: NA; J gene: TRBJ2-3; V gene: TRBV27; clone size: NA; CDR3 protein: CASSSIRSTDTQYF; CDR3 DNA: TGTGCCAGCAGTTCGATTAGAAGCACAGATACGCAGTATTTT
D gene: TRBD1; J gene: TRBJ1-4; V gene: TRBV19; clone size: NA; CDR3 protein: CASSTRQGYEKLFF; CDR3 DNA: TGTGCCAGTAGTACTCGACAGGGTTATGAAAAACTGTTTTTT
D gene: NA; J gene: TRBJ1-2; V gene: TRBV6-5; clone size: medium-sized; CDR3 protein: CASSYSTGYGYTF; CDR3 DNA: TGTGCCAGCAGTTACTCGACAGGCTATGGCTACACCTTC
D gene: TRBD1; J gene: TRBJ2-7; V gene: TRBV27; clone size: NA; CDR3 protein: CASSWTGAYEQYF; CDR3 DNA: TGTGCCAGCAGTTGGACAGGAGCCTACGAGCAGTACTTC
D gene: TRBD2; J gene: TRBJ2-1; V gene: TRBV6-5; clone size: NA; CDR3 protein: CASGLATEQFF; CDR3 DNA: TGTGCCAGCGGACTAGCTACTGAGCAGTTCTTC
D gene: TRBD2; J gene: TRBJ2-3; V gene: TRBV28; clone size: NA; CDR3 protein: CASSFDRTSGRDTQYF; CDR3 DNA: TGTGCCAGCAGTTTCGATCGGACTAGCGGGAGAGATACGCAGTATTTT
D gene: TRBD2; J gene: TRBJ2-3; V gene: TRBV7-9; clone size: NA; CDR3 protein: CASSPGLAGAFFSTDTQYF; CDR3 DNA: TGTGCCAGCAGCCCAGGACTAGCGGGAGCCTTCTTTAGCACAGATACGCAGTATTTT
D gene: TRBD1; J gene: TRBJ1-2; V gene: TRBV7-9; clone size: NA; CDR3 protein: CASSSGQTRRGYTF; CDR3 DNA: TGTGCCAGCAGCTCGGGACAGACCCGAAGGGGCTACACCTTC
D gene: TRBD1; J gene: TRBJ2-1; V gene: TRBV19; clone size: NA; CDR3 protein: CASRPDGQGSYNEQFF; CDR3 DNA: TGTGCCAGTAGGCCCGACGGACAGGGCTCCTACAATGAGCAGTTCTTC
D gene: NA; J gene: TRBJ1-1; V gene: TRBV5-1; clone size: once; CDR3 protein: CASSLGQTQNTEAFF; CDR3 DNA: TGCGCCAGCAGCTTGGGACAGACTCAGAACACTGAAGCTTTCTTT
D gene: NA; J gene: TRBJ1-3; V gene: TRBV18; clone size: NA; CDR3 protein: CAGSPVGSGDTIYF; CDR3 DNA: TGTGCCGGCTCCCCGGTCGGCTCGGGAGACACCATATATTTT
D gene: TRBD2; J gene: TRBJ2-5; V gene: TRBV5-5; clone size: NA; CDR3 protein: CASRLGGPVETQYF; CDR3 DNA: TGTGCCAGCAGGCTGGGAGGGCCGGTGGAGACCCAGTACTTC
D gene: NA; J gene: TRBJ1-5; V gene: TRBV4-1; clone size: NA; CDR3 protein: CASSQDGERSNQPQHF; CDR3 DNA: TGCGCCAGCAGCCAAGATGGGGAGAGGAGCAATCAGCCCCAGCATTTT
D gene: TRBD2; J gene: TRBJ2-7; V gene: TRBV6-1; clone size: NA; CDR3 protein: CASSDPGLASYEQYF; CDR3 DNA: TGTGCCAGCAGTGACCCGGGACTAGCCTCCTACGAGCAGTACTTC
D gene: TRBD2; J gene: TRBJ2-1; V gene: TRBV5-6; clone size: once; CDR3 protein: CASRGLGSGELDEQFF; CDR3 DNA: TGTGCCAGCAGGGGATTGGGTAGCGGGGAGCTCGATGAGCAGTTCTTC
D gene: NA; J gene: TRBJ1-1; V gene: TRBV27; clone size: NA; CDR3 protein: CASSFLGDTEAFF; CDR3 DNA: TGTGCCAGCAGTTTCTTAGGGGACACTGAAGCTTTCTTT
D gene: NA; J gene: TRBJ2-7; V gene: TRBV7-8; clone size: NA; CDR3 protein: CASSLQGLEQYF; CDR3 DNA: TGTGCCAGCAGCTTACAGGGGCTCGAGCAGTACTTC
D gene: TRBD2; J gene: TRBJ2-1; V gene: TRBV7-8; clone size: NA; CDR3 protein: CASSSDWTSGVPRDEQFF; CDR3 DNA: TGTGCCAGCAGCTCTGACTGGACTAGCGGGGTACCTAGGGATGAGCAGTTCTTC
D gene: TRBD1; J gene: TRBJ1-1; V gene: TRBV7-9; clone size: few; CDR3 protein: CASRPGGMNTEAFF; CDR3 DNA: TGTGCCAGCAGGCCAGGGGGGATGAACACTGAAGCTTTCTTT
D gene: NA; J gene: TRBJ2-7; V gene: TRBV7-9; clone size: once; CDR3 protein: CASSLRNLAHEQYF; CDR3 DNA: TGTGCCAGCAGCTTACGGAACTTAGCCCACGAGCAGTACTTC
D gene: TRBD1; J gene: TRBJ1-3; V gene: TRBV10-2; clone size: NA; CDR3 protein: CASRESTGASGNTIYF; CDR3 DNA: TGCGCCAGCAGAGAATCTACAGGGGCCTCTGGAAACACCATATATTTT
D gene: NA; J gene: TRBJ2-5; V gene: TRBV7-7; clone size: NA; CDR3 protein: CASSGGGHQETQYF; CDR3 DNA: TGTGCTAGCAGCGGAGGGGGCCACCAAGAGACCCAGTACTTC
D gene: TRBD2; J gene: TRBJ2-1; V gene: TRBV6-5; clone size: NA; CDR3 protein: CASSYSKREHNEQFF; CDR3 DNA: TGTGCCAGCAGTTACTCGAAGCGGGAGCACAATGAGCAGTTCTTC
D gene: NA; J gene: TRBJ1-5; V gene: TRBV7-2; clone size: NA; CDR3 protein: CASSISGTAGKSQHF; CDR3 DNA: TGTGCCAGCAGCATTTCAGGGACCGCGGGGAAATCCCAGCATTTT
D gene: TRBD2; J gene: TRBJ2-3; V gene: TRBV29-1; clone size: NA; CDR3 protein: CSARGLAGSTDTQYF; CDR3 DNA: TGCAGCGCAAGAGGACTAGCGGGCTCCACAGATACGCAGTATTTT
D gene: NA; J gene: TRBJ1-5; V gene: TRBV28; clone size: NA; CDR3 protein: CASSPPGWNQPQHF; CDR3 DNA: TGTGCCAGCAGCCCTCCGGGGTGGAATCAGCCCCAGCATTTT
D gene: TRBD2; J gene: TRBJ2-1; V gene: TRBV5-1; clone size: NA; CDR3 protein: CASSTGTSGTYNEQFF; CDR3 DNA: TGCGCCAGCAGCACCGGGACTAGCGGGACCTACAATGAGCAGTTCTTC
D gene: TRBD1; J gene: TRBJ2-2; V gene: TRBV5-1; clone size: NA; CDR3 protein: CASNEGTDYTGELFF; CDR3 DNA: TGCGCCAGCAACGAGGGGACAGACTACACCGGGGAGCTGTTTTTT
D gene: TRBD1; J gene: TRBJ1-1; V gene: TRBV7-2; clone size: NA; CDR3 protein: CASSSGQVNTEAFF; CDR3 DNA: TGTGCCAGCAGCTCCGGACAGGTGAACACTGAAGCTTTCTTT